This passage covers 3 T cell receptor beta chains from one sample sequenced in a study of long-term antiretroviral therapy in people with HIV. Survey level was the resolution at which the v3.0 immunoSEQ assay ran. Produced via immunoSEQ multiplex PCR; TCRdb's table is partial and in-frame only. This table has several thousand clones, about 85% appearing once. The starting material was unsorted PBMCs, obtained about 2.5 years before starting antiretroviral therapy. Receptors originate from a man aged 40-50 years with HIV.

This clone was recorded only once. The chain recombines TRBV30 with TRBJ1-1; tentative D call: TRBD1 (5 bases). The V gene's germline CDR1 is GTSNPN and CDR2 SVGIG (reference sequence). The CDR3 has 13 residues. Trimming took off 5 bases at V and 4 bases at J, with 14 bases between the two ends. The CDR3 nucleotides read TGTGCCTGGGGCCCGGGTGGGGGCACTGAAGCTTTCTTT. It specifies CAWGPGGGTEAFF.

The CDR3 DNA reads as TGTGCCAGCAGTTTAAAGGGGTCCTCGAGCAATCAGCCCCAGCATTTT. Translated: CASSLKGSSSNQPQHF. This chain uses TRBV28 with TRBJ1-5; D possibly corresponds to TRBD1 (5 bases). The CDR3 has 16 residues. In germline, CDR1 is MDHEN, CDR2 SYDVKM. The germline V and J ends were trimmed by 2 bases and 1 base, with 12 bases remaining between them.

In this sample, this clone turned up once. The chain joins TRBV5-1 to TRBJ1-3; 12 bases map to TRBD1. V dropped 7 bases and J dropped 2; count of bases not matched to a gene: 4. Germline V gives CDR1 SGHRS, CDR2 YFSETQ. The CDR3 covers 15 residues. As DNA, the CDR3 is TGCGCCAGCTCCCGGGACAGGGGGCCTGGAAACACCATATATTTT. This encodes CASSRDRGPGNTIYF.